Listed here are 27 T cell receptor beta chains from one sample, sequenced in a study of regulatory T cells in long-lasting Graves disease. The time point denotes: persistent/refractory GD, antithyroid drugs over 5 years with positive TRAb. PBMC RNA served as the TCR library source. For TCR beta, libraries came from iRepertoire HTBI primers and Arm-PCR of CDR3 regions. TCRdb fed the multiplex PCR reads into MiXCR, producing one record per CDR3 protein. Of around 460,000 distinct CDR3 sequences listed, approximately 23% are singletons. Specimen: peripheral blood mononuclear cells (PBMCs), collected when the disease was refractory, from a patient treated with antithyroid drugs. All receptors derive from a female donor with Graves disease.

Many counts were recorded for this clonotype. V and J are TRBV12-3 or TRBV12-4 and TRBJ1-2; D ambiguous. The CDR3 spans 14 residues. The V end lost 3 bases, the J end lost 4 bases, and 12 bases lay between the germline ends. CDR3 amino acids: CASSFKWQLYGYTF. CDR3 DNA sequence: TGTGCCAGCAGTTTTAAGTGGCAGCTCTATGGCTACACCTTC.

This clonotype was observed a few times. The CDR3 DNA follows: TGTGCCAGCAGCTCCCAAATAATCGACAGGTCGTCTGAGCAGTACTTC. Encoded protein: CASSSQIIDRSSEQYF. The chain links TRBV28 to TRBJ2-7, with D maybe TRBD1 (6 bases). This CDR3 has 16 residues. Looked up from germline, CDR1 is MDHEN and CDR2 is SYDVKM. V lost 6 bases and J lost 7, with 25 bases in between.

Concerning this clonotype: The conserved phenylalanine or tryptophan is not found at the CDR3 terminus, so this likely reflects a read error. The chain joins TRBV13 to TRBJ1-2; 7 bases line up with TRBD1. Looked up from germline, CDR1 is PRHDT and CDR2 is FYEKMQ (reference sequence). The CDR3 contains 15 residues. CDR3 sequence reads: CASSSGDDRDGGYTS. As DNA, the CDR3 is TGCGCCAGCAGCTCGGGGGACGACAGGGATGGAGGCTACACCTCC.

V gene TRBV7-9 combines with J gene TRBJ2-7, with 7 bases aligning to TRBD1. CDR3 length: 14 residues. Unmatched junction bases numbered 4, after V lost 5 bases and J lost 0 bases. Germline V gene lookup returns CDR1 SEHNR and CDR2 FQNEAQ (reference sequence). CDR3 amino acids: CASSNRDSSYEQYF. CDR3 DNA sequence: TGTGCCAGCAGCAACCGGGACAGCTCCTACGAGCAGTACTTC.

This clonotype appeared many times. This chain uses TRBV28 with TRBJ2-5, with a possible D match to TRBD2 (5 bases). V was cut by 4 bases and J by 5 bases, with 14 bases left in between. The germline V gene encodes CDR1 MDHEN and CDR2 SYDVKM. The CDR3 spans 14 residues. CDR3 sequence: CASSSGKPVETQYF. In DNA form, the CDR3 reads TGTGCCAGCAGTTCCGGGAAGCCAGTGGAGACCCAGTACTTC.

This clonotype was counted many times. The V call is TRBV11-2, the J call TRBJ1-1; D call uncertain. The germline V and J ends were trimmed by 3 bases and 7 bases, with 6 bases remaining between them. The CDR3 consists of 11 residues. In germline, CDR1 is SGHAT, CDR2 FQNNGV. CDR3 protein: CASSLRSEAFF. The DNA of the CDR3 is TGTGCCAGCAGCTTGCGGAGTGAAGCTTTCTTT.

The rearrangement uses TRBV7-2 and TRBJ1-4, with D hard to call. The CDR3 length is 13 residues. Germline V gene lookup returns CDR1 SGHTA and CDR2 FQGNSA. V was trimmed by 6 bases and J by 7 bases, leaving 12 bases between them. DNA of the CDR3: TGTGCCAGCAGACGGGAGTTGAGTGAAAAACTGTTTTTT. It translates to CASRRELSEKLFF.

This clonotype came up many times. V gene TRBV7-2 combines with J gene TRBJ2-7; 11 bases map to TRBD1. Germline values: CDR1 SGHTA, CDR2 FQGNSA. V lost 5 bases, J lost 2 bases, and 5 bases stayed unmatched. CDR3 length: 15 amino acids. The CDR3 is CASSLGTGGAYEQYF. CDR3 nucleotides: TGTGCCAGCAGCCTAGGGACAGGGGGTGCCTACGAGCAGTACTTC. Variable domain in full (rest from reference TRBV7-2 and TRBJ2-7): GAGVSQSPSNKVTEKGKDVELRCDPISGHTALYWYRQSLGQGLEFLIYFQGNSAPDKSGLPSDRFSAERTGGSVSTLTIQRTQQEDSAVYLCASSLGTGGAYEQYFGPGTRLTVT.

This sequence joins TRBV13 and TRBJ2-2; 9 nucleotides align to TRBD2. The CDR3 runs to 15 residues. CDR1 and CDR2 from the germline V gene are PRHDT and FYEKMQ (reference sequence). V dropped 2 bases and J dropped 6; count of bases not matched to a gene: 4. CDR3 in DNA: TGTGCCAGCAGCTTAAGGGTAGCGGGAGCCGGGGAGCTGTTTTTT. The encoded protein is CASSLRVAGAGELFF. The entire variable domain, with the rest obtained from reference TRBV13 and TRBJ2-2, is as follows: AAGVIQSPRHLIKEKRETATLKCYPIPRHDTVYWYQQGPGQDPQFLISFYEKMQSDKGSIPDRFSAQQFSDYHSELNMSSLELGDSALYFCASSLRVAGAGELFFGEGSRLTVL.

The rearrangement uses TRBV6-1 and TRBJ2-7, with TRBD2 matching over 7 bases. J gave up 3 bases and V 5 bases, and 7 bases lay outside the gene matches. The CDR3 covers 14 residues. Germline CDR1 is MNHNS and CDR2 is SASEGT. CDR3 sequence reads: CASSMGGRVYEQYF. CDR3 sequence (DNA): TGTGCCAGCAGTATGGGAGGGAGGGTCTACGAGCAGTACTTC.

This clonotype was counted ten times or more. The J gene is TRBJ2-7, the V gene TRBV24-1; TRBD1 might be the D (6 bases). CDR3 length equals 12 residues. Trimming took off 9 bases at V and 6 bases at J, with 14 bases between the two ends. Per the germline V gene, CDR1 is KGHDR and CDR2 is SFDVKD. As DNA, the CDR3 is TGTGCCACCGGCTCAGGGGCAGGCGAGCAGTACTTC. Amino acids: CATGSGAGEQYF.

This clonotype was recorded many times. The rearrangement links TRBV28 to TRBJ1-5, with no clear D. CDR1 and CDR2 from the germline V gene are MDHEN and SYDVKM. This CDR3 has 15 residues. The V and J ends lost 1 base and 3 bases respectively, with 10 bases between them. CDR3 residues: CASSLLWLANQPQHF. As DNA, the CDR3 is TGTGCCAGCAGTTTATTGTGGTTGGCCAATCAGCCCCAGCATTTT.

At least ten counts were recorded for this clonotype. J is TRBJ1-6 and V is TRBV28; weak D call: TRBD1 (5 bases). V lost 5 bases to trimming and J lost 2 bases, with 19 bases between them. Germline V CDR1 and CDR2: MDHEN, SYDVKM. The CDR3 extends over 18 amino acids. The chain's CDR3 is CASSILGTRGTYNSPLHF. CDR3 bases: TGTGCCAGCAGTATTCTGGGGACCCGAGGAACCTATAATTCACCCCTCCACTTT.

V usage is TRBV3-1 and J usage is TRBJ2-5; 12 bases are shared with TRBD1. The CDR3 loop spans 16 amino acids. In germline, CDR1 is LGHDT, CDR2 YNNKEL (reference sequence). V dropped 4 bases and J dropped 4; count of bases not matched to a gene: 7. Here the CDR3 reads CASSPGTGGAGETQYF. The CDR3 DNA follows: TGTGCCAGCAGCCCAGGGACAGGGGGCGCCGGAGAGACCCAGTACTTC.

V and J are TRBV20-1 and TRBJ2-1; D is undetermined. This CDR3 spans 14 amino acids. CDR1 DFQATT and CDR2 SNEGSKA come from the germline V gene (reference sequence). The germline V and J ends were trimmed by 3 bases and 0 bases, with 9 bases remaining between them. CDR3 sequence reads: CSARNPSSYNEQFF. The CDR3 region has the DNA TGCAGTGCTAGGAATCCATCCTCCTACAATGAGCAGTTCTTC.

The V gene is TRBV14, the J gene TRBJ2-7; the match to TRBD2 covers 11 bases. V was pared by 1 base and J by 2 bases, with 10 bases of the junction left unmatched. The CDR3 contains 18 residues. CDR1 and CDR2 from the germline V gene are SGHDN and FVKESK. CDR3 residues: CASSQAWTSGLITYEQYF. In DNA, the CDR3 is TGTGCCAGCAGCCAAGCGTGGACTAGCGGGCTGATAACCTACGAGCAGTACTTC. The full variable domain, its missing parts supplied by reference TRBV14 and TRBJ2-7, is EAGVTQFPSHSVIEKGQTVTLRCDPISGHDNLYWYRRVMGKEIKFLLHFVKESKQDESGMPNNRFLAERTGGTYSTLKVQPAELEDSGVYFCASSQAWTSGLITYEQYFGPGTRLTVT.

This clonotype came up many times. This sequence joins TRBV27 and TRBJ2-7; 8 bases agree with TRBD1. This CDR3 is built from 12 residues. Germline trimming cut 11 bases from V and 5 bases from J; bases unmatched to any gene: 8. Germline V gene sequence: CDR1 MNHEY, CDR2 SMNVEV (reference sequence). The DNA of the CDR3 is TGTGCCGACAGGGGATACGTGAACGAGCAGTACTTC. Protein sequence: CADRGYVNEQYF.

This clonotype was observed many times. The CDR3 protein is CASSPASGPYEQYF. The CDR3 bases are TGTGCCAGCAGCCCTGCTAGCGGGCCCTACGAGCAGTACTTC. This sequence joins TRBV7-2 and TRBJ2-7; 8 nucleotides line up with TRBD2. V trimming: 5 bases; J trimming: 2 bases; junction bases outside the gene matches: 5. CDR1 is SGHTA and CDR2 is FQGNSA in the germline V gene. This CDR3 has 14 amino acids.

This clonotype has at least ten counts. The V call is TRBV7-6, the J call TRBJ2-7; TRBD2 matches 7 bases. CDR1 and CDR2 (germline): SGHVS, FNYEAQ. The CDR3 has 15 amino acids. V was clipped by 0 bases and J by 9 bases; unmatched bases: 11. The CDR3 is CASSLAVTGSGVQYF. CDR3 DNA: TGTGCCAGCAGCTTAGCGGTCACGGGAAGCGGGGTGCAGTACTTC.

This clonotype was detected many times. The chain uses TRBV28 and TRBJ1-2, with D unresolved. V lost 2 bases to trimming and J lost 2 bases, with 9 bases between them. Germline V lookup: CDR1 MDHEN, CDR2 SYDVKM. The length of the CDR3 is 14 residues. The CDR3 DNA is TGTGCCAGCAGTTTAATAGATCCCAACTATGGCTACACCTTC. This codes for CASSLIDPNYGYTF.

This clonotype was seen a few times. V and J are TRBV7-9 and TRBJ1-5; D remains unclear. V lost 1 base, J lost 4 bases, and 11 bases lay in between. Germline CDR1 is SEHNR and CDR2 is FQNEAQ (reference sequence). There are 15 residues in the CDR3. CDR3 sequence: CASSLESASNQPQHF. The CDR3 DNA sequence: TGTGCCAGCAGCTTAGAGAGCGCGTCAAATCAGCCCCAGCATTTT.

This chain uses TRBV19 with TRBJ1-5; D call uncertain. CDR3 length: 12 residues. Germline V gene sequence: CDR1 LNHDA, CDR2 SQIVND (reference sequence). With 2 bases removed from V and 7 bases from J, the gap between germline ends came to 6 bases. As DNA, the CDR3 is TGTGCCAGTAGTATAACGAGACAGCCCCAGCATTTT. Translated: CASSITRQPQHF.

There are many counts of this clonotype. V and J are TRBV6-1 and TRBJ1-5; 7 positions agree with TRBD1. With V trimmed by 5 bases and J by 6 bases, 7 bases remained unmatched. Germline V gene lookup returns CDR1 MNHNS and CDR2 SASEGT. There are 14 residues in the CDR3. The DNA of the CDR3 is TGTGCCAGCAGTACTGGGACAGAGGTTCAGCCCCAGCATTTT. It specifies CASSTGTEVQPQHF.

This rearrangement joins TRBV12-3 or TRBV12-4 to TRBJ1-2, with TRBD1 as a possible D gene (5 bases). CDR3 length: 14 residues. Trimming shortened V by 5 bases and J by 5 bases, and 15 bases separated the two germline ends. The CDR3 loop reads CASSPSGTHYGYTF. The CDR3 DNA reads TGTGCCAGCAGTCCCTCAGGGACCCATTATGGCTACACCTTC.

Here the CDR3 reads CASSYRTGLQPQHF. CDR3 in DNA: TGTGCCAGTAGTTATCGGACAGGCCTTCAGCCCCAGCATTTT. The rearrangement links TRBV19 to TRBJ1-5, with 7 bases matching TRBD1. The CDR3 has 14 residues. J lost 6 bases, V lost 5 bases, and 7 bases had no gene match. Germline CDR1 is LNHDA and CDR2 is SQIVND (reference sequence).

This clonotype was seen ten or more times. CDR3 sequence: CASSLRGQALIYEQYF. As DNA, the CDR3 is TGTGCCAGCAGTTTAAGGGGCCAGGCCCTTATCTACGAGCAGTACTTC. This sequence joins TRBV27 and TRBJ2-7, with D possibly TRBD1 on 5 matching bases. Per germline, CDR1 MNHEY and CDR2 SMNVEV (reference sequence). CDR3 length: 16 amino acids. Trimming left V 2 bases short and J 3 bases short, with 17 bases between.

This clonotype was counted ten times or more. The chain uses TRBV2 and TRBJ1-1; TRBD1 aligns across 8 bases. J gave up 1 base and V 6 bases, and 4 bases lay outside the gene matches. The CDR3 loop spans 14 amino acids. From germline, CDR1 is SNHLY and CDR2 FYNNEI. CDR3 nucleotide sequence: TGTGCCAGCAGCTGGGACAGGACGAACACTGAAGCTTTCTTT. Residues: CASSWDRTNTEAFF.